This record covers a single T cell receptor beta chain. Its antigen is undetermined. This sample is drawn from a study of metastatic and nonmetastatic thyroid tumors. The germline gives CDR1 MNHNS, CDR2 SASEGT. Trimming left V 10 bases short and J 2 bases short, with 20 bases between. The CDR3 has 15 amino acids. Regarding the study as a whole: Compared with benign nodules, malignant thyroid tumors were reported to have significantly higher TCR beta diversity in both blood and tumor.

In the study's own analysis: The study took CDR3 differences across clinicopathological groups and made a distant-metastasis classifier for papillary thyroid cancer from them. MiXCR was used by TCRdb to re-call the PCR reads. The V and J calls follow TCRdb's processing rather than the paper's. The sample lists 75,000 to 100,000 clones, more than 9.5% occurring once. No patient received treatment before thyroid surgery. The source of this sequence is a female donor with papillary thyroid cancer or a benign thyroid nodule (not recorded which). Some clones in this sample may be carry-over from other donors' samples. The sequenced material came from blood. The chain uses TRBV6-1 and TRBJ1-1, with a possible D match to TRBD1 (6 bases). In DNA, the CDR3 is TGTGCCATCAGCCTAGGGGGGGAGGGTAACACTGAAGCTTTCTTT. Protein sequence: CAISLGGEGNTEAFF.